The 22 T cell receptor beta chains given below trace back to one sample, sequenced in a study of Ad26.COV2.S vaccination and SARS-CoV-2 variants. The protocol was immunoSEQ multiplex PCR, while the TCRdb copy is restricted to in-frame clones and leaves out a portion. Of around 170,000 clones in the sample, 70% to 90% were seen once. The starting material was peripheral blood, obtained after recovery from COVID-19. The receptors stem from a human donor who had recovered from COVID-19.

The genes are TRBV2 and TRBJ1-1, with D tentatively TRBD1 (6 bases). Trimming cost V 4 bases and J 0 bases, with 6 bases left between them. The CDR3 sequence is 13 residues long. CDR1 SNHLY and CDR2 FYNNEI come from the germline V gene. The CDR3 is CASSGQVNTEAFF. The CDR3 nucleotides are TGTGCCAGCAGTGGACAGGTGAACACTGAAGCTTTCTTT.

V gene TRBV28 combines with J gene TRBJ2-1, with 8 bases fitting TRBD1. The CDR3 loop spans 16 amino acids. The germline V gene encodes CDR1 MDHEN and CDR2 SYDVKM. The V and J ends lost 6 bases and 0 bases, in that order; junction bases with no gene match: 7. CDR3: CASSYATGDSYNEQFF. The CDR3 nucleotides are TGTGCCAGCAGCTATGCGACAGGGGACTCCTACAATGAGCAGTTCTTC.

The chain couples TRBV5-4 to TRBJ1-4; the D gene is possibly TRBD1 (6 bases). CDR1 and CDR2 (germline): SGHNT, YYREEE (reference sequence). V lost 0 bases to trimming and J lost 3 bases, with 12 bases between them. This CDR3 contains 16 residues. The CDR3 loop is CASSLEGGVPNEKLFF. CDR3 nucleotide sequence: TGTGCCAGCAGCTTGGAGGGGGGCGTTCCTAATGAAAAACTGTTTTTT.

This clone occurred once. This chain uses TRBV10-3 with TRBJ1-1, with TRBD1 matching over 9 bases. This CDR3 has 15 amino acids. The ends lost 10 bases at V and 1 base at J; junction bases unmatched: 10. Germline-derived CDR1 and CDR2 are ENHRY and SYGVKD. The CDR3 nucleotides read TGTGCCACTTATCCTAGACAGGGGGGGAACACTGAAGCTTTCTTT. Its protein product is CATYPRQGGNTEAFF.

This chain uses TRBV3-1 (or the pseudogene TRBV3-2) with TRBJ2-1, with D tentatively TRBD2 (5 bases). The CDR3 sequence is 15 residues long. V gave up 4 bases and J gave up 4 bases, with 14 bases separating them. Germline V gene data show CDR1 as LGHDT and CDR2 as YNNKEL (reference sequence). CDR3: CASSLVLRAYNEQFF. In DNA, the CDR3 is TGTGCCAGCAGCCTCGTCTTGCGGGCATACAATGAGCAGTTCTTC.

The rearrangement links TRBV7-4 to TRBJ1-1; unclear D gene. V gave up 6 bases and J gave up 2 bases, with 16 bases separating them. Germline loops: CDR1 SGHVT, CDR2 SQSDAQ. The length of the CDR3 is 15 residues. The CDR3 sequence: CASRPPNQVNTEAFF. In DNA, the CDR3 is TGTGCCAGCAGACCTCCTAATCAGGTAAACACTGAAGCTTTCTTT. Based on the CDR3 plus reference TRBV7-4 and TRBJ1-1, the full variable domain is GAGVSQSPRYKVAKRGRDVALRCDSISGHVTLYWYRQTLGQGSEVLTYSQSDAQRDKSGRPSGRFSAERPERSVSTLKIQRTEQGDSAVYLCASRPPNQVNTEAFFGQGTRLTVV.

In this sample, this clone turned up once. Here the CDR3 reads CSVVRGRERDTQYF. CDR3 in DNA: TGCAGCGTTGTAAGGGGGCGGGAAAGAGATACGCAGTATTTT. The V gene is TRBV29-1, the J gene TRBJ2-3; D is possibly TRBD1 (7 bases). Looked up from germline, CDR1 is SQVTM and CDR2 is ANQGSEA. Trimming left V 4 bases short and J 5 bases short, with 16 bases between. The CDR3 covers 14 residues.

The chain is built from TRBV7-9 and TRBJ2-7; possibly TRBD1 for D (5 bases). Germline CDR1 SEHNR, CDR2 FQNEAQ (reference sequence). This CDR3 contains 13 residues. V was cut by 3 bases and J by 2 bases, with 8 bases left in between. The CDR3 here is CASSLKGTYEQYF. In DNA form, the CDR3 reads TGTGCCAGCAGCTTGAAGGGGACCTACGAGCAGTACTTC.

The rearrangement links TRBV3-1 (or the pseudogene TRBV3-2) to TRBJ2-5; weak D call: TRBD2 (5 bases). CDR1 is LGHDT and CDR2 is YNNKEL in the germline V gene (reference sequence). Deletions cut 3 bases from V and 5 bases from J, with 13 bases between. The CDR3 totals 14 residues. DNA of the CDR3: TGTGCCAGCAGCCACCTCACGGGGTCGGAGACCCAGTACTTC. It codes for CASSHLTGSETQYF.

This rearrangement joins TRBV29-1 to TRBJ2-1; tentatively, D is TRBD1 (7 bases). CDR3 size: 20 residues. Germline CDR1 and CDR2: SQVTM and ANQGSEA. Trimming pared 6 bases from V and 1 base from J, leaving 31 bases between. The CDR3 DNA reads TGCAGCGTCCGAAAACGGAAGGAGGGGGCGTTAACCAAATCCTACAATGAGCAGTTCTTC. This sequence encodes CSVRKRKEGALTKSYNEQFF.

Only a few counts were recorded for this clone. This sequence joins TRBV18 and TRBJ2-1; a weak D match, TRBD1 (6 bases). CDR3 size: 13 residues. Per germline, CDR1 KGHSH and CDR2 LQKENI. V lost 6 bases, J lost 7 bases, and 13 bases lay in between. The CDR3 nucleotides read TGTGCCAGCTCCGTTAAAACAGGGAATGAGCAGTTCTTC. Translation: CASSVKTGNEQFF.

The chain has TRBV5-4 and TRBJ1-3, with 8 nucleotides matching TRBD1. V gave up 4 bases and J gave up 0 bases; unmatched junction bases: 6. Germline CDR1 SGHNT, CDR2 YYREEE (reference sequence). The CDR3 loop spans 16 amino acids. The DNA for the CDR3 is TGTGCCAGCAGCCCGGGACAGGCGGCCTCTGGAAACACCATATATTTT. Protein sequence: CASSPGQAASGNTIYF. Using reference TRBV5-4 and TRBJ1-3 for the parts outside the CDR3, the full variable domain is ETGVTQSPTHLIKTRGQQVTLRCSSQSGHNTVSWYQQALGQGPQFIFQYYREEENGRGNFPPRFSGLQFPNYSSELNVNALELDDSALYLCASSPGQAASGNTIYFGEGSWLTVV.

The J gene is TRBJ1-3, the V gene TRBV5-4; 7 nucleotides match TRBD1. V was clipped by 0 bases and J by 2 bases; unmatched bases: 2. The germline V gene encodes CDR1 SGHNT and CDR2 YYREEE (reference sequence). This CDR3 has 15 residues. The CDR3 region is CASSLGTGAGNTIYF. In nucleotides, the CDR3 is TGTGCCAGCAGCTTGGGAACAGGGGCTGGAAACACCATATATTTT.

The chain combines TRBV9 with TRBJ1-1; D is uncertain. This CDR3 region has 14 residues. Germline CDR1 and CDR2: SGDLS and YYNGEE. V gave up 0 bases and J gave up 0 bases, with 6 bases separating them. CDR3 amino acids: CASSVGTVNTEAFF. The CDR3 DNA sequence: TGTGCCAGCAGCGTAGGCACCGTGAACACTGAAGCTTTCTTT. The variable domain in full, with the rest retrieved from reference TRBV9 and TRBJ1-1, is DSGVTQTPKHLITATGQRVTLRCSPRSGDLSVYWYQQSLDQGLQFLIQYYNGEERAKGNILERFSAQQFPDLHSELNLSSLELGDSALYFCASSVGTVNTEAFFGQGTRLTVV.

The J gene is TRBJ2-6, the V gene TRBV9; D remains unclear. V lost 2 bases, J lost 0 bases, and 9 bases lay in between. The germline V gene has CDR1 SGDLS and CDR2 YYNGEE. The CDR3 consists of 16 residues. CDR3 sequence (DNA): TGTGCCAGCAGCGTTTCAGGATTCTCTGGGGCCAACGTCCTGACTTTC. Translation: CASSVSGFSGANVLTF. Full variable domain (outside the CDR3, taken from reference TRBV9 and TRBJ2-6): DSGVTQTPKHLITATGQRVTLRCSPRSGDLSVYWYQQSLDQGLQFLIQYYNGEERAKGNILERFSAQQFPDLHSELNLSSLELGDSALYFCASSVSGFSGANVLTFGAGSRLTVL.

This clone was seen only once. Other nucleotide sequences from this sample produce the same CDR3. The J gene is TRBJ1-5, the V gene TRBV27; D gene uncertain. CDR3 length equals 13 residues. Germline V gene sequence: CDR1 MNHEY, CDR2 SMNVEV (reference sequence). V was shortened by 4 bases and J by 4 bases, with 8 bases between the two germline ends. The CDR3 is CASSYVSNQPQHF. CDR3 nucleotides: TGTGCCAGCAGTTACGTGAGTAATCAGCCCCAGCATTTT.

The chain links TRBV4-1 to TRBJ2-6; D not resolved. The CDR3 contains 16 residues. From germline, CDR1 is MGHRA and CDR2 YSYEKL. V dropped 4 bases and J dropped 0 bases, with 10 bases sitting between them. The CDR3 region has the DNA TGCGCCAGCAGCCGAAGCGTTCTCTCTGGGGCCAACGTCCTGACTTTC. Its translation: CASSRSVLSGANVLTF.

The chain combines TRBV6-5 with TRBJ2-1; TRBD1 aligns across 8 bases. CDR1 and CDR2 (germline): MNHEY, SVGAGI. CDR3 length: 14 amino acids. The V and J ends lost 2 bases and 7 bases, in that order; junction bases with no gene match: 4. CDR3 sequence: CASSYGDRRNEQFF. As DNA, the CDR3 is TGTGCCAGCAGTTACGGGGACAGGCGGAATGAGCAGTTCTTC.

V is TRBV4-1 and J is TRBJ1-4; 7 bases are shared with TRBD1. Germline V CDR1 and CDR2: MGHRA, YSYEKL. With V trimmed by 0 bases and J by 2 bases, 12 bases remained unmatched. The CDR3 is 19 amino acids. The CDR3 spells CASSQDRRQGPLTNEKLFF. Here the CDR3 DNA reads TGCGCCAGCAGCCAAGATCGGAGACAGGGCCCCCTCACTAATGAAAAACTGTTTTTT.

In its sample, this clone was seen once. The CDR3 protein is CASRPEFSYNEQFF. CDR3 nucleotide sequence: TGTGCCAGCAGGCCAGAATTCTCCTACAATGAGCAGTTCTTC. The chain has TRBV6-5 and TRBJ2-1, with D unresolved. Trimming took 6 bases from V and 0 from J, leaving 9 bases between them. Per germline, CDR1 MNHEY and CDR2 SVGAGI. The CDR3 has 14 residues.

This chain connects TRBV5-6 to TRBJ1-1; no reliable D call. Trimming took off 0 bases at V and 4 bases at J, with 10 bases between the two ends. Germline lookup yields CDR1 SGHDT and CDR2 YYEEEE. The CDR3 extends over 14 amino acids. The CDR3 is CASSLGGWGTEAFF. In DNA form, the CDR3 reads TGTGCCAGCAGCTTGGGAGGGTGGGGCACTGAAGCTTTCTTT.

This clone occurred once. The chain carries TRBV25-1 and TRBJ2-5; possibly TRBD2 for D (5 bases). This CDR3 region has 11 residues. V was trimmed by 5 bases and J by 5 bases, leaving 6 bases between them. The germline V gene encodes CDR1 MGHDK and CDR2 SYGVNS. CDR3 in amino acids: CASSTRETQYF. CDR3 in DNA: TGTGCCAGCAGTACTAGGGAGACCCAGTACTTC.